This TCR beta chain was recovered during a study of human versus mouse CDR3 diversity and MHC coevolution. Points from the study as a whole: In humans, T-cell selection involved more than 5 MHC II alleles.

Using immunoSEQ multiplex PCR, the repertoire was profiled, and TCRdb retains in-frame clones only, with some absent. The sample shows 60,000 or so clones, around 94% of them seen only once. As regards this clone: Antigen specificity is unknown.

The CDR3 is 13 amino acids. The germline V and J ends were trimmed by 3 bases and 3 bases, with 10 bases remaining between them. From germline, CDR1 is SGHRS and CDR2 YFSETQ. Naive CD4 T cells, CD45RO-negative and CD62L-positive, were flow-sorted from PBMCs. This sequence originates from a person between 55 and 69 years old in good health. The rearrangement links TRBV5-1 to TRBJ2-7; a possible D gene is TRBD2 (5 bases). The sequencing input was naive CD4+ T cells from blood. Specified subset: CD45RO-negative CD62L-positive naive CD4 T cells. Here the CDR3 reads CASSSGRGYEQYF. Written as DNA, the CDR3 is TGCGCCAGCAGCTCTGGACGGGGCTACGAGCAGTACTTC.